One and the same sample provided the 5 T cell receptor beta chains below, sequenced in a study of beta chain features in type 1 diabetes. Study outcomes and limitations: Moderate yet significant TCRB CDR3 shortening was seen in Type 1 diabetes patients in all four CD4+ subsets.

Their antigens are not known. The whole isolated RNA underwent reverse transcription, so sequencing captured expressed TCRB transcripts. Profiled with immunoSEQ multiplex PCR; TCRdb holds only in-frame clones, not every one. This table holds fewer than 350,000 clones, 15% found once. The source material was naive CD4+ T cells from blood. All receptors come from a man between 18 and 29 years old with type 1 diabetes.

The chain links TRBV21-1 to TRBJ2-7; the D call of TRBD2 is as the table states it, not checked on the DNA. TRBV21-1 is a pseudogene. The CDR3 is made up of 17 amino acids. The CDR3 reads CASSKGRHGARDCEQYF. DNA for the CDR3: TGTGCCAGCAGCAAAGGAAGACATGGGGCCCGGGACTGCGAGCAGTACTTC.

This clone appeared a few times. This sequence joins TRBV27 and TRBJ2-7; tentatively, D is TRBD2 (7 bases). V lost 8 bases and J lost 4, with 9 bases in between. CDR3 length: 11 amino acids. Germline V gene data show CDR1 as MNHEY and CDR2 as SMNVEV (reference sequence). CDR3 sequence (DNA): TGTGCCAGCCGGGGGGCATACGAGCAGTACTTC. Protein sequence: CASRGAYEQYF.

CDR3 protein: CASSEGTPSSYEQYF. The DNA of the CDR3 is TGTGCCAGCAGTGAAGGGACTCCAAGCTCCTACGAGCAGTACTTC. This chain connects TRBV2 to TRBJ2-7; weak D call: TRBD2 (5 bases). This CDR3 has 15 amino acids. CDR1 SNHLY and CDR2 FYNNEI come from the germline V gene. The ends were cut back, 1 base at V and 0 bases at J, with 10 bases in the middle. Looking up the rest from reference TRBV2 and TRBJ2-7 gives the full variable domain: EPEVTQTPSHQVTQMGQEVILRCVPISNHLYFYWYRQILGQKVEFLVSFYNNEISEKSEIFDDQFSVERPDGSNFTLKIRSTKLEDSAMYFCASSEGTPSSYEQYFGPGTRLTVT.

The sample holds a few counts of this clone. The chain employs TRBV30 and TRBJ2-7; no clear D. V was clipped by 3 bases and J by 1 base, with 10 bases between them. From germline, CDR1 is GTSNPN and CDR2 SVGIG (reference sequence). This CDR3 has 13 amino acids. CDR3 sequence: CAWSSQDSYEQYF. CDR3 nucleotides: TGTGCCTGGAGCAGTCAAGATTCCTACGAGCAGTACTTC.

J is TRBJ2-3 and V is TRBV30; 10 positions agree with TRBD2. The CDR3 runs 15 residues. Per germline, CDR1 GTSNPN and CDR2 SVGIG (reference sequence). V dropped 3 bases and J dropped 2; count of bases not matched to a gene: 5. The CDR3 nucleotides are TGTGCCTGGAGGGATGGACTAGCGGCCACAGATACGCAGTATTTT. Translating it yields CAWRDGLAATDTQYF. The full variable domain, its missing parts supplied by reference TRBV30 and TRBJ2-3, is SQTIHQWPATLVQPVGSPLSLECTVEGTSNPNLYWYRQAAGRGLQLLFYSVGIGQISSEVPQNLSASRPQDRQFILSSKKLLLSDSGFYLCAWRDGLAATDTQYFGPGTRLTVL.